This T cell receptor (beta chain) was captured by sequencing in a study of response to subunit inactivated influenza vaccine. Points from the study as a whole: New T cells are recruited in small numbers by each seasonal influenza vaccination, according to the authors' suggestion.

Trimming left V 8 bases short and J 1 base short, with 11 bases between. Per germline, CDR1 MDHEN and CDR2 SYDVKM. The CDR3 contains 13 residues. About this clonotype itself: The target antigen is unknown.

TCRdb independently ran MiXCR on the RT-PCR reads; one entry per CDR3 protein. The sample comprises 400,000 to 550,000 distinct CDR3 sequences, roughly 23% of which are singletons, and around 2% rests with the top ten. This TCR was recovered from a man between 50 and 59 years old who received an inactivated influenza vaccine. Specimen: CD4+ T cells sorted from PBMCs, collected roughly 5 days after vaccination. J is TRBJ1-2 and V is TRBV28; D remains ambiguous. The DNA of the CDR3 is TGTGCCAGCTCAGCCCCCTTTAACTATGGCTACACCTTC. This gives the protein CASSAPFNYGYTF.